The sequence of this TCR beta chain was determined in a study of T cells in localized non-small cell lung cancer (dated by TCRdb to 2019 to 2021). Regarding the study in general: The study analyzed T cell repertoires of over 200 early-stage NSCLC patients, comparing tumors and uninvolved tumor-adjacent lungs. The cohort comprised under 250 treatment-naïve NSCLC patients with resected, localized lung tumors. A mean age of roughly 66 years was recorded for the NSCLC patients, of whom more than 120 were male and 85 to 110 were female.

A distance of 14 bases separates the germline ends of V and J, which lose 10 bases and 1 base respectively. CDR1 MNHGY and CDR2 SAAAGT are derived from the germline V gene. Spanning cysteine to phenylalanine, the CDR3 consists of 13 amino acids. The only DNA kept is the CDR3, 39 bases in frame from the first base. In regard to this clone: There is no known antigen for this receptor. No base-level quality is on record; no much larger clone is a single base apart.

TCR beta CDR3 regions were sequenced from DNA using the immunoSEQ Assay. The authors' pipeline ran thus. To compute T cell density, TCR beta template counts were normalized to usable DNA, which was estimated by amplifying housekeeping genes. Richness was estimated with the preseqR package, extrapolating to 400,000 templates for PBMC samples and 120,000 templates for tissue samples. Clonality was defined by subtracting Pielou's evenness from one. Differential abundance testing on productive amino-acid clonotypes, with a minimum total count of 5 and an alpha of 0.1, was used to identify tissue-enriched TCRs. The Jaccard Index and the Morisita Overlap Index were used to measure how much the repertoires overlapped between compartments. GLIPH grouped TCR beta CDR3s together with public tetramer-defined viral CDR3s, and a viral motif had to include at least three viral sequences and also show V-gene enrichment. The immuneACCESS repertoire file appears here via TCRdb, limited to in-frame rearrangements. These files lack a portion of the clones; in checked studies, under half of the deficit traces to unresolved V genes, and the cause of the others is not known. V and J calls and clone size follow that table, whereas D and trimming were derived from the DNA. Present in this sample are roughly 2,700 clones, 25% to 35% of which were seen just once. The top ten constitute roughly 20% of the sample.

Uninvolved adjacent lung was sampled at least 2 cm away from the tumor margin, and two independent pathologists confirmed that the tissue had no atypia. At diagnosis, tumor, uninvolved tumor-adjacent lung and peripheral blood were collected and then preserved as a mix of FFPE and fresh-frozen material. Findings and caveats that apply to the study as a whole: Multi-region tumor sequencing was not performed, so intratumor heterogeneity could not be excluded. Because the study design was exploratory, TCR variables were selected using unadjusted p-values without false-discovery rate correction. Longer overall survival was associated with higher blood T cell density, whereas shorter survival was associated with higher adjacent-lung clonality. Uninvolved tumor-adjacent lung showed the highest T cell clonality, higher than tumor, which suggests more focused antigenic responses in the adjacent lung. Of the top 100 tumor clones, a median of roughly 56 were detected in paired uninvolved adjacent lung; approximately 28 were also among that lung's top 100.

The chain couples TRBV6-8 to TRBJ2-7; a weak D assignment points to TRBD1 (5 bases agree). The clonotype originates from an older female donor with stage I squamous cell lung carcinoma. Sequenced material: normal lung tissue next to the tumor, taken before any cancer treatment. This receptor carries the CDR3 CAISSTVSYEQYF. The bases read TGTGCCATCAGCTCGACAGTATCCTACGAGCAGTACTTC.